These 23 T cell receptor beta chains were sequenced from one sample in a study of blood T cell repertoires in COVID-19. Here immunoSEQ multiplex PCR was the method, and the copy in TCRdb shows in-frame clones only, minus some. The sample consists of about 410,000 clones, around 91% of them appearing once. Material: peripheral blood. The receptors originated from a woman aged 40 to 50 with COVID-19, enrolled during active disease.

The chain recombines TRBV19 with TRBJ2-3; possible D gene TRBD2, 5 bases. CDR1 is LNHDA, CDR2 SQIVND, per germline (reference sequence). This CDR3 region has 16 residues. Trimming took 6 bases from V and 0 from J, leaving 16 bases between them. The CDR3 bases are TGTGCCAGTAGCGATCCCCCCGGCGGGAGCACAGATACGCAGTATTTT. Its protein is CASSDPPGGSTDTQYF.

CDR3 loop: CASSTLSRKLAGKNTEAFF. CDR3 nucleotide sequence: TGTGCCAGTAGTACCCTCAGCCGAAAACTGGCGGGGAAGAACACTGAAGCTTTCTTT. The V call is TRBV19, the J call TRBJ1-1; D not certain. The CDR3 is made up of 19 amino acids. The V gene lost 4 bases and the J gene lost 1 base, with 25 bases spanning the gap. Germline assignment: CDR1 LNHDA and CDR2 SQIVND (reference sequence).

V gene TRBV4-3 combines with J gene TRBJ2-3, with 11 bases lining up with TRBD1. The CDR3 is made up of 18 amino acids. Germline CDR1 LGHNA, CDR2 YSLEER. The ends lost 0 bases at V and 6 bases at J; junction bases unmatched: 11. CDR3 amino acids: CASSQDIQGQGAGDTQYF. The DNA of the CDR3 is TGCGCCAGCAGCCAAGATATACAAGGACAGGGGGCAGGGGATACGCAGTATTTT.

The chain combines TRBV27 with TRBJ1-1; 7 positions match TRBD1. From germline, CDR1 is MNHEY and CDR2 SMNVEV (reference sequence). V dropped 4 bases and J dropped 4; count of bases not matched to a gene: 6. The CDR3 is 14 amino acids. CDR3 sequence: CASSSPRGSTEAFF. The CDR3 DNA is TGTGCCAGCAGTTCCCCCAGGGGGAGCACTGAAGCTTTCTTT.

This chain uses TRBV29-1 with TRBJ1-5; 10 bases map to TRBD1. V lost 6 bases to trimming and J lost 6 bases; unmatched junction nucleotides: 2. The CDR3 sequence is 12 residues long. Per germline, CDR1 SQVTM and CDR2 ANQGSEA. The CDR3 DNA sequence: TGCAGCGTCGGGACAGGGGTTCAGCCCCAGCATTTT. This encodes CSVGTGVQPQHF.

CDR3 loop: CASSFPGGGYSGNTIYF. The CDR3 DNA reads as TGTGCCAGCAGTTTCCCCGGAGGCGGGTACTCTGGAAACACCATATATTTT. The rearrangement links TRBV28 to TRBJ1-3, with unresolved D. Deletions cut 3 bases from V and 0 bases from J, with 15 bases between. The CDR3 covers 17 residues. Looked up from germline, CDR1 is MDHEN and CDR2 is SYDVKM.

The chain combines TRBV5-4 with TRBJ2-7; 9 nucleotides align to TRBD2. This CDR3 spans 19 amino acids. V dropped 1 base and J dropped 5; count of bases not matched to a gene: 19. CDR1 and CDR2 (germline): SGHNT, YYREEE (reference sequence). The CDR3 protein is CASSLPQRLSGGPRDEQYF. CDR3 DNA: TGTGCCAGCAGCTTGCCCCAACGCCTGAGCGGGGGGCCGAGAGACGAGCAGTACTTC.

The CDR3 spells CASSTRDRGLDEQFF. The CDR3 region has the DNA TGTGCCAGCAGTACCCGGGACAGGGGCTTAGATGAGCAGTTCTTC. The chain joins TRBV27 to TRBJ2-1; 10 bases line up with TRBD1. V lost 5 bases to trimming and J lost 8 bases; unmatched junction nucleotides: 9. The CDR3 spans 15 residues. CDR1 and CDR2 from the germline V gene are MNHEY and SMNVEV (reference sequence).

V gene TRBV30 combines with J gene TRBJ1-5; D is possibly TRBD1 (5 bases). The CDR3 loop spans 13 amino acids. The V end lost 5 bases, the J end lost 7 bases, and 15 bases lay between the germline ends. Looked up from germline, CDR1 is GTSNPN and CDR2 is SVGIG (reference sequence). The CDR3 loop is CAWGSGREQPQHF. The CDR3 DNA reads as TGTGCCTGGGGCTCCGGCAGGGAACAGCCCCAGCATTTT.

The chain links TRBV18 to TRBJ1-2; 7 bases map to TRBD1. V dropped 3 bases and J dropped 2; count of bases not matched to a gene: 3. CDR1 is KGHSH and CDR2 is LQKENI in the germline V gene. CDR3 length: 14 residues. DNA of the CDR3: TGTGCCAGCTCACCGGGACAGATAAACTATGGCTACACCTTC. Protein sequence: CASSPGQINYGYTF.

The rearrangement joins TRBV9 to TRBJ1-2, with D possibly matching TRBD1 (5 bases). The CDR3 is 14 amino acids. CDR1 is SGDLS and CDR2 is YYNGEE in the germline V gene. V lost 3 bases and J lost 4, with 13 bases in between. The CDR3 region has the DNA TGTGCCAGCAGCGGAACGACAGCAATCTATGGCTACACCTTC. This sequence encodes CASSGTTAIYGYTF.

This rearrangement joins TRBV18 to TRBJ2-7, with D perhaps TRBD1 (5 bases). V lost 1 base, J lost 0 bases, and 7 bases lay in between. Germline V CDR1 and CDR2: KGHSH, LQKENI. The CDR3 length is 14 residues. CDR3 nucleotides: TGTGCCAGCTCACCACAGCAGGGCTCCTACGAGCAGTACTTC. This translates into CASSPQQGSYEQYF.

V gene TRBV7-3 combines with J gene TRBJ1-1, with TRBD1 matching 8 bases. The V gene end was trimmed by 5 bases and the J gene end by 1 base; junction bases not matched to a gene: 3. Germline V gene lookup returns CDR1 SGHTA and CDR2 FQGTGA. The CDR3 is made up of 14 amino acids. The CDR3 reads CASSQGTGNTEAFF. The DNA of the CDR3 is TGTGCCAGCAGCCAGGGGACAGGGAACACTGAAGCTTTCTTT.

This chain connects TRBV6-2 or TRBV6-3 to TRBJ1-3; tentative D call: TRBD1 (6 bases). Germline V lookup: CDR1 MNHEY, CDR2 SVGEGT. Trimming left V 4 bases short and J 0 bases short, with 10 bases between. The CDR3 covers 15 residues. The CDR3 is CASSWTVVSGNTIYF. The CDR3 nucleotides are TGTGCCAGCAGTTGGACAGTCGTCTCTGGAAACACCATATATTTT.

The CDR3 bases are TGTGCCAGCAGCGTAGTCTTACTAGCGGGAGTAAACACCGGGGAGCTGTTTTTT. Translation: CASSVVLLAGVNTGELFF. The chain is built from TRBV9 and TRBJ2-2; TRBD2 matches at 11 bases. The CDR3 covers 18 residues. Trimming cost V 0 bases and J 2 bases; bases outside gene matches: 6. Germline CDR1 and CDR2: SGDLS and YYNGEE.

This clone has more than one count but fewer than ten. V is TRBV18 and J is TRBJ1-2; D is uncertain. The germline CDR1 and CDR2 sequences are KGHSH and LQKENI. Between the trimmed V and J ends, which lost 2 bases and 6 bases, there was a span of 13 bases. The CDR3 runs to 14 residues. DNA for the CDR3: TGTGCCAGCTCACCAACGCTGAGGGATAATGGCTACACCTTC. Its translation is CASSPTLRDNGYTF.

This clone was found once. The rearrangement links TRBV24-1 to TRBJ2-5; D is undetermined. The ends were cut back, 6 bases at V and 2 bases at J, with 6 bases in the middle. CDR1 is KGHDR and CDR2 is SFDVKD in the germline V gene. The CDR3 extends over 12 amino acids. The CDR3 DNA follows: TGTGCCACCAGTCGAGGACAAGAGACCCAGTACTTC. It translates to CATSRGQETQYF.

The chain combines TRBV12-3 or TRBV12-4 with TRBJ1-2; D call uncertain. The CDR3 is 13 amino acids. Trimming stripped 2 bases from V and 8 bases from J, with 12 bases between. The CDR3 DNA follows: TGTGCCAGCAGTTTAATGGCAGGTGGAGGCTACACCTTC. Amino acid sequence: CASSLMAGGGYTF.

This chain connects TRBV5-1 to TRBJ2-7, with 7 bases that match TRBD1. J gave up 3 bases and V 7 bases, and 4 bases lay outside the gene matches. In germline, CDR1 is SGHRS, CDR2 YFSETQ. CDR3 length: 12 amino acids. CDR3 sequence: CASSDRFYEQYF. CDR3 DNA sequence: TGCGCCAGCTCGGACAGGTTCTACGAGCAGTACTTC.

The chain links TRBV11-1 to TRBJ1-3, with D possibly being TRBD1 (6 bases). This CDR3 contains 15 residues. V was clipped by 4 bases and J by 3 bases, with 13 bases between them. Looked up from germline, CDR1 is SGHAT and CDR2 is FQDESV (reference sequence). CDR3 bases: TGTGCCAGCAGCTCCACAGGGCGTCTTGGAAACACCATATATTTT. It encodes CASSSTGRLGNTIYF. Together with reference TRBV11-1 and TRBJ1-3, the CDR3 gives the full variable domain: EAEVAQSPRYKITEKSQAVAFWCDPISGHATLYWYRQILGQGPELLVQFQDESVVDDSQLPKDRFSAERLKGVDSTLKIQPAELGDSAMYLCASSSTGRLGNTIYFGEGSWLTVV.

This chain joins TRBV28 and TRBJ1-1; D is undetermined. V was pared by 6 bases and J by 1 base, with 15 bases between. From germline, CDR1 is MDHEN and CDR2 SYDVKM. This CDR3 has 15 residues. The CDR3 region has the DNA TGTGCCAGCAGCCCATCGGGGTTTAAGAACACTGAAGCTTTCTTT. This codes for CASSPSGFKNTEAFF.

V usage is TRBV6-2 or TRBV6-3 and J usage is TRBJ1-4, with 9 positions matching TRBD1. This CDR3 has 13 residues. V trimming: 2 bases; J trimming: 15 bases; junction bases outside the gene matches: 7. CDR1 is MNHEY and CDR2 is SVGEGT in the germline V gene. As DNA, the CDR3 is TGTGCCAGCAGTTACGGGACAGGGTTTCAGGTGTTTTTT. Protein sequence: CASSYGTGFQVFF.

The rearrangement uses TRBV5-4 and TRBJ1-4; perhaps TRBD1 as D (5 bases). Germline lookup yields CDR1 SGHNT and CDR2 YYREEE (reference sequence). The CDR3 extends over 15 amino acids. V shed 5 bases and J shed 0 bases, with 11 bases lying between them. In DNA, the CDR3 is TGTGCCAGCAGTTCGACAGAAGCAACTAATGAAAAACTGTTTTTT. Amino acid sequence: CASSSTEATNEKLFF.